Each of the 19 T cell receptor beta chains below was sequenced from the same sample in a study of technical replicates of blood from a handful of donors. The data were produced by immunoSEQ multiplex PCR, yet TCRdb's version contains in-frame clones alone and is incomplete. The sample yields about 56,000 clones, more than 90% seen once. Sequencing was carried out using PBMCs. The receptors were gathered from a human donor in good health. Some clones in this sample may be carry-over from other donors' samples.

The chain links TRBV5-1 to TRBJ2-3; 11 nucleotides align to TRBD1. Trimming cost V 3 bases and J 6 bases; bases outside gene matches: 3. Germline lookup yields CDR1 SGHRS and CDR2 YFSETQ. The CDR3 length is 14 residues. The CDR3 loop is CASSSGTGGDTQYF. In DNA, the CDR3 is TGCGCCAGCAGCTCGGGGACAGGGGGGGATACGCAGTATTTT.

This clone has only one observation. This rearrangement joins TRBV6-1 to TRBJ1-6; 10 nucleotides agree with TRBD1. The trim removed 4 bases at V and 10 bases at J, leaving 4 bases unmatched. From germline, CDR1 is MNHNS and CDR2 SASEGT. The CDR3 has 14 residues. The CDR3: CASSATGGRSPLHF. Written as DNA, the CDR3 is TGTGCCAGCAGTGCGACAGGGGGCAGATCACCCCTCCACTTT.

The V and J genes are TRBV7-6 and TRBJ2-1; 12 nucleotides match TRBD2. Germline-derived CDR1 and CDR2 are SGHVS and FNYEAQ. The junction had 1 base not matched to a gene; V was cut back by 4 bases and J by 6 bases. This CDR3 contains 14 residues. Written as DNA, the CDR3 is TGTGCCAGCAGCTCTAGCGGGGGGGGCAATGAGCAGTTCTTC. It specifies CASSSSGGGNEQFF.

The chain is built from TRBV29-1 and TRBJ2-5; 7 positions agree with TRBD1. Looked up from germline, CDR1 is SQVTM and CDR2 is ANQGSEA. This CDR3 region has 14 residues. Trimming cost V 4 bases and J 5 bases; bases outside gene matches: 10. This CDR3 reads CSVVGQGVGETQYF. The CDR3 DNA sequence: TGCAGCGTTGTAGGGCAGGGGGTGGGTGAGACCCAGTACTTC.

The chain combines TRBV5-1 with TRBJ2-2; 7 positions agree with TRBD1. CDR3 size: 15 residues. V trimming: 3 bases; J trimming: 4 bases; junction bases outside the gene matches: 6. Germline CDR1 and CDR2: SGHRS and YFSETQ. The CDR3 region is CASSWMTGITGELFF. The CDR3 DNA reads as TGCGCCAGCAGCTGGATGACAGGGATCACCGGGGAGCTGTTTTTT. Complete variable domain (other parts from reference TRBV5-1 and TRBJ2-2): KAGVTQTPRYLIKTRGQQVTLSCSPISGHRSVSWYQQTPGQGLQFLFEYFSETQRNKGNFPGRFSGRQFSNSRSEMNVSTLELGDSALYLCASSWMTGITGELFFGEGSRLTVL.

This clone appeared a few times. This chain links TRBV7-6 with TRBJ2-7; 12 nucleotides line up with TRBD1. V shed 5 bases, J shed 4 bases, and the junction held 12 bases outside the gene matches. This CDR3 has 17 residues. Germline V gives CDR1 SGHVS, CDR2 FNYEAQ. This CDR3 is CASSPGTGGLLMYEQYF. Written as DNA, the CDR3 is TGTGCCAGCAGCCCGGGGACAGGGGGCTTGCTGATGTACGAGCAGTACTTC.

The rearrangement links TRBV20-1 to TRBJ2-1; TRBD2 is a possible D gene (5 bases). Looked up from germline, CDR1 is DFQATT and CDR2 is SNEGSKA (reference sequence). This CDR3 is 11 amino acids long. V lost 6 bases and J lost 5, with 8 bases in between. CDR3 DNA: TGCAGTGCCCGAGCGGACAATGAGCAGTTCTTC. This gives the protein CSARADNEQFF.

The genes are TRBV19 and TRBJ2-7; tentatively, D is TRBD1 (6 bases). The V end lost 6 bases, the J end lost 5 bases, and 26 bases lay between the germline ends. Germline CDR1 is LNHDA and CDR2 is SQIVND (reference sequence). The CDR3 is made up of 17 amino acids. The CDR3 region is CASSPRRVQGSSDEQYF. DNA of the CDR3: TGTGCCAGTAGCCCTAGGAGAGTTCAGGGGTCGAGCGACGAGCAGTACTTC.

V gene TRBV4-1 combines with J gene TRBJ1-1; 10 bases map to TRBD1. Trimming took 2 bases from V and 4 from J; bases not matched to a gene: 4. Germline V gene data show CDR1 as MGHRA and CDR2 as YSYEKL. This CDR3 contains 15 residues. The CDR3 DNA reads TGCGCCAGCAGCCAAACGGGACAGGGGCTCACTGAAGCTTTCTTT. Translating gives CASSQTGQGLTEAFF.

The chain has TRBV30 and TRBJ2-7, with 8 nucleotides matching TRBD1. The CDR3 runs 12 residues. Looked up from germline, CDR1 is GTSNPN and CDR2 is SVGIG (reference sequence). V was clipped by 4 bases and J by 4 bases; unmatched bases: 3. CDR3 DNA: TGTGCCTGGACCAGGGGGCAGTACGAGCAGTACTTC. It translates to CAWTRGQYEQYF.

V and J are TRBV2 and TRBJ2-2; 14 bases map to TRBD2. V gave up 5 bases and J gave up 6 bases; unmatched junction bases: 8. This CDR3 region has 17 residues. The V gene's germline CDR1 is SNHLY and CDR2 FYNNEI. The CDR3 spells CASSSLETSGGAGELFF. The DNA for the CDR3 is TGTGCCAGCAGTTCCCTTGAGACTAGCGGGGGGGCCGGGGAGCTGTTTTTT. Filled out from reference TRBV2 and TRBJ2-2, the complete variable domain reads EPEVTQTPSHQVTQMGQEVILRCVPISNHLYFYWYRQILGQKVEFLVSFYNNEISEKSEIFDDQFSVERPDGSNFTLKIRSTKLEDSAMYFCASSSLETSGGAGELFFGEGSRLTVL.

This clone has only one observation. The chain carries TRBV7-2 and TRBJ2-6, with a tentative D call TRBD2 (5 bases). V was clipped by 2 bases and J by 1 base, with 12 bases between them. Germline lookup yields CDR1 SGHTA and CDR2 FQGNSA. The CDR3 runs to 17 residues. CDR3 amino acids: CASSLTVRGSGANVLTF. The DNA of the CDR3 is TGTGCCAGCAGCTTAACCGTGAGAGGGTCTGGGGCCAACGTCCTGACTTTC.

V usage is TRBV7-9 and J usage is TRBJ1-4; a weak D match, TRBD1 (6 bases). Trimming pared 2 bases from V and 8 bases from J, leaving 12 bases between. The CDR3 contains 14 residues. In germline, CDR1 is SEHNR, CDR2 FQNEAQ (reference sequence). The CDR3 spells CASSLSGVYEKLFF. For the CDR3, the DNA is TGTGCCAGCAGCTTATCAGGGGTTTACGAAAAACTGTTTTTT. Full variable domain (remainder filled in from reference TRBV7-9 and TRBJ1-4): DTGVSQNPRHKITKRGQNVTFRCDPISEHNRLYWYRQTLGQGPEFLTYFQNEAQLEKSRLLSDRFSAERPKGSFSTLEIQRTEQGDSAMYLCASSLSGVYEKLFFGSGTQLSVL.

CDR3 DNA sequence: TGTGCCAGCAGCCCGGACAGGGAGGCCTATGGCTACACCTTC. Protein product: CASSPDREAYGYTF. V gene TRBV6-6 combines with J gene TRBJ1-2; TRBD1 aligns across 8 bases. The germline V gene encodes CDR1 MNHNY and CDR2 SVGAGI (reference sequence). This CDR3 comprises 14 residues. The V segment lost 6 bases and the J segment 4 bases; nucleotides outside the gene matches: 7.

The chain links TRBV4-1 to TRBJ1-4, with unresolved D. This CDR3 is built from 14 residues. V lost 5 bases and J lost 7, with 14 bases in between. CDR1 MGHRA and CDR2 YSYEKL come from the germline V gene. The CDR3 sequence is CASSKRVLGEKLFF. The CDR3 nucleotides are TGCGCCAGCAGCAAACGGGTACTAGGTGAAAAACTGTTTTTT.

The chain couples TRBV30 to TRBJ2-2; weak D call: TRBD1 (5 bases). CDR3 length: 14 residues. From germline, CDR1 is GTSNPN and CDR2 SVGIG (reference sequence). Trimming cost V 5 bases and J 4 bases, with 14 bases left between them. The CDR3 here is CAWGIQGTTGELFF. Here the CDR3 DNA reads TGTGCCTGGGGGATTCAGGGTACCACCGGGGAGCTGTTTTTT. Using reference TRBV30 and TRBJ2-2 for the parts outside the CDR3, the full variable domain is SQTIHQWPATLVQPVGSPLSLECTVEGTSNPNLYWYRQAAGRGLQLLFYSVGIGQISSEVPQNLSASRPQDRQFILSSKKLLLSDSGFYLCAWGIQGTTGELFFGEGSRLTVL.

This chain joins TRBV5-1 and TRBJ2-7, with D possibly TRBD1 on 5 matching bases. Germline V gene data show CDR1 as SGHRS and CDR2 as YFSETQ. The V and J ends lost 1 base and 5 bases respectively, with 16 bases between them. The CDR3 covers 15 residues. CDR3 amino acids: CASSLQAGYQNEQYF. DNA for the CDR3: TGCGCCAGCAGCTTGCAGGCAGGGTACCAGAACGAGCAGTACTTC.

CDR3 nucleotides: TGTGCCAGCAGCAAAAGGACCGTCAAAAAAGAGGGCCTCTACGAGCAGTACTTC. It is translated as CASSKRTVKKEGLYEQYF. The chain has TRBV21-1 and TRBJ2-7; the table assigns TRBD2, which was not confirmed against the DNA. TRBV21-1 counts as a pseudogene. This CDR3 region has 18 residues.

The chain uses TRBV30 and TRBJ1-1, with no clear D. The CDR3 extends over 14 amino acids. CDR1 GTSNPN and CDR2 SVGIG come from the germline V gene (reference sequence). Trimming pared 2 bases from V and 3 bases from J, leaving 13 bases between. CDR3 nucleotides: TGTGCCTGGAGTACCTACGTTCCGGACACTGAAGCTTTCTTT. Encoded protein: CAWSTYVPDTEAFF.